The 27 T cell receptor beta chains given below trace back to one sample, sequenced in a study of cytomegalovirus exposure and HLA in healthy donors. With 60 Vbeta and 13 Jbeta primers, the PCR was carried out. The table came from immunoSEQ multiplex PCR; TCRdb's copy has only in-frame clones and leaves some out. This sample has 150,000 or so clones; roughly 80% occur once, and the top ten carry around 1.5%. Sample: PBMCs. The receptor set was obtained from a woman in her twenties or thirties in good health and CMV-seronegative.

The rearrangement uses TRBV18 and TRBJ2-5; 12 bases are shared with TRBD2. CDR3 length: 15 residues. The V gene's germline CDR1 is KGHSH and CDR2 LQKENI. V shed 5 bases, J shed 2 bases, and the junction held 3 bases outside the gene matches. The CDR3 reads CASSTSGGLQETQYF. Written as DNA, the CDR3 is TGTGCCAGCTCAACTAGCGGGGGGCTACAAGAGACCCAGTACTTC.

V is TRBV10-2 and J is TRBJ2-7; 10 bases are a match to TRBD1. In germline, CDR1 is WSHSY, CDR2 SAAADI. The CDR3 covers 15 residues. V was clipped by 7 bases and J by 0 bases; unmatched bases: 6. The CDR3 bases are TGCGCCAGCAACTCGGACAGGGGGGACTCCTACGAGCAGTACTTC. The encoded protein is CASNSDRGDSYEQYF.

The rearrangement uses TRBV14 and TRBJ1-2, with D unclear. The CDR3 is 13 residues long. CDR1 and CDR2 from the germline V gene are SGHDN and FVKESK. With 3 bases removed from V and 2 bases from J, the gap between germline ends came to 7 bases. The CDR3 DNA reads TGTGCCAGCAGCCATCGGGTGAACTATGGCTACACCTTC. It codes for CASSHRVNYGYTF.

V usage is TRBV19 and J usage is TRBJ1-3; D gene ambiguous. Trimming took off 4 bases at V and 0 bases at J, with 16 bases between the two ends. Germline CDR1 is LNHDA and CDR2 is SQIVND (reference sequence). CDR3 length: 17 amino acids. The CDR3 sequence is CASSKAGPGSSGNTIYF. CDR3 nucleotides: TGTGCCAGTAGTAAGGCCGGACCGGGGAGCTCTGGAAACACCATATATTTT.

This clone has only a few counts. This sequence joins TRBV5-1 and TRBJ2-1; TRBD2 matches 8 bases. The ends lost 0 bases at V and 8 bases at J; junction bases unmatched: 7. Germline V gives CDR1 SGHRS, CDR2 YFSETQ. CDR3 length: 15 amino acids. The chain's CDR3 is CASSLAVGTRDEQFF. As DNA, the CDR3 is TGCGCCAGCAGCTTGGCTGTAGGGACTAGGGATGAGCAGTTCTTC.

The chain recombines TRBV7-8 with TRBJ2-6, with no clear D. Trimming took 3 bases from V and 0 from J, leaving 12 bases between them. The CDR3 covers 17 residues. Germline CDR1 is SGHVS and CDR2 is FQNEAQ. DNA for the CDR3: TGTGCCAGCAGCTTCGACTTGCTATCCTCTGGGGCCAACGTCCTGACTTTC. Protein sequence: CASSFDLLSSGANVLTF.

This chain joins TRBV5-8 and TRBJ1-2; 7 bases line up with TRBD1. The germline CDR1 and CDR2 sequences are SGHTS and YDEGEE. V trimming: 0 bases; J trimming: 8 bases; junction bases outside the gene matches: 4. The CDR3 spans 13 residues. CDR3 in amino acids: CASSLGQGRGYTF. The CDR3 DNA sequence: TGTGCCAGCAGCTTGGGACAGGGACGGGGCTACACCTTC. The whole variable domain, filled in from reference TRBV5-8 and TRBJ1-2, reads EAGVTQSPTHLIKTRGQQATLRCSPISGHTSVYWYQQALGLGLQFLLWYDEGEERNRGNFPPRFSGRQFPNYSSELNVNALELEDSALYLCASSLGQGRGYTFGSGTRLTVV.

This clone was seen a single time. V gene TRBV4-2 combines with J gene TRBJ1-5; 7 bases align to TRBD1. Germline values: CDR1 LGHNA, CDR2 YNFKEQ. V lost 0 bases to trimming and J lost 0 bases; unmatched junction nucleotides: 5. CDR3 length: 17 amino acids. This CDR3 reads CASSQDLTGNSNQPQHF. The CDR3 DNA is TGTGCCAGCAGCCAAGATCTGACAGGGAATAGCAATCAGCCCCAGCATTTT.

CDR3 region: CAISESIQGAGYGYTF. Here the CDR3 DNA reads TGTGCCATCAGTGAGTCGATACAGGGGGCTGGCTATGGCTACACCTTC. The chain employs TRBV10-3 and TRBJ1-2; TRBD1 agrees at 9 bases. The V gene's germline CDR1 is ENHRY and CDR2 SYGVKD. This CDR3 region has 16 residues. V shed 0 bases, J shed 4 bases, and the junction held 6 bases outside the gene matches.

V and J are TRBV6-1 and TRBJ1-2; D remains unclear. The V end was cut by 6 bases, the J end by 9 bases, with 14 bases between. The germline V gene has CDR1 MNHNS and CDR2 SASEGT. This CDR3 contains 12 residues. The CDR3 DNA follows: TGTGCCAGCAGAGCGAGTGACGGAAGCTACACCTTC. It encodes CASRASDGSYTF.

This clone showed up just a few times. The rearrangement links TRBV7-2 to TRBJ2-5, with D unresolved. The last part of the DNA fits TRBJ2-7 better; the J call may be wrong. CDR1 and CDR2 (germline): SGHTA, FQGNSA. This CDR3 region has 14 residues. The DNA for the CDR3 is TGTGCCAGCAGCCCCCCGAATTTACGAGGCGAGCAGTACTTC. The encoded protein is CASSPPNLRGEQYF.

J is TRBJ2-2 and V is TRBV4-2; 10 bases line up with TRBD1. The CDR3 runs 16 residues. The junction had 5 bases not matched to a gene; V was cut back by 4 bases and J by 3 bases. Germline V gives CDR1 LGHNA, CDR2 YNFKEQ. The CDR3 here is CASSRADRGHTGELFF. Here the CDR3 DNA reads TGTGCCAGCAGCCGAGCAGACAGGGGGCACACCGGGGAGCTGTTTTTT.

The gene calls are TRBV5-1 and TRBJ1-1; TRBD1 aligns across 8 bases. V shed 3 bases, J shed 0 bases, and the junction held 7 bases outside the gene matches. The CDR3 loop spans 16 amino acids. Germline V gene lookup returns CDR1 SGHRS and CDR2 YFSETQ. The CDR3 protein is CASSSNPGGLNTEAFF. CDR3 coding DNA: TGCGCCAGCAGCTCGAATCCAGGGGGCTTGAACACTGAAGCTTTCTTT.

CDR3 in amino acids: CASNLRQYYGYTF. DNA for the CDR3: TGTGCCAGCAATTTGCGGCAGTACTATGGCTACACCTTC. The chain combines TRBV28 with TRBJ1-2; D is undetermined. The CDR3 runs 13 residues. Trimming cost V 7 bases and J 3 bases, with 12 bases left between them. Germline V CDR1 and CDR2: MDHEN, SYDVKM.

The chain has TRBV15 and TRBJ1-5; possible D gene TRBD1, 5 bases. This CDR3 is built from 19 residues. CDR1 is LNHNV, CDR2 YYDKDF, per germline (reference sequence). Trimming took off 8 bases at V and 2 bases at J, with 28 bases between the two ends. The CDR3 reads CATGKGVGGDQGRNQPQHF. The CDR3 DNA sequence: TGTGCCACCGGGAAAGGGGTCGGGGGGGACCAGGGTCGCAATCAGCCCCAGCATTTT.

CDR3 residues: CASSLVGISGNTIYF. For the CDR3, the DNA is TGCGCCAGCAGCTTGGTGGGCATCTCTGGAAACACCATATATTTT. V and J are TRBV5-1 and TRBJ1-3; D call uncertain. Trimming took 0 bases from V and 0 from J, leaving 7 bases between them. Germline CDR1 SGHRS, CDR2 YFSETQ. The CDR3 consists of 15 residues.

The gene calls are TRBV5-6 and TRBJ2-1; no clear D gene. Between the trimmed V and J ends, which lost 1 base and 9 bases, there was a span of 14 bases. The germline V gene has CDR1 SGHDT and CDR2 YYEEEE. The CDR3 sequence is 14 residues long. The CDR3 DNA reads TGTGCCAGCAGCTTGATTTATGAAGAGAGTGAGCAGTTCTTC. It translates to CASSLIYEESEQFF.

The CDR3 sequence is CASSKKRGDPGNEQFF. The CDR3 DNA follows: TGTGCCAGCAGCAAAAAGCGGGGGGATCCGGGAAATGAGCAGTTCTTC. This sequence joins TRBV7-2 and TRBJ2-1; 9 bases line up with TRBD2. Germline CDR1 and CDR2: SGHTA and FQGNSA. The CDR3 is 16 amino acids. V dropped 5 bases and J dropped 7; count of bases not matched to a gene: 12.

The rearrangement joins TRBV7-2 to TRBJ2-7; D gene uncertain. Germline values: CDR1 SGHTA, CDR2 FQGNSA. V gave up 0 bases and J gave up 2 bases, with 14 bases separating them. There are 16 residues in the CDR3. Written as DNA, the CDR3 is TGTGCCAGCAGCTTAGCGGTGAGGAAACCCCCCTACGAGCAGTACTTC. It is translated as CASSLAVRKPPYEQYF.

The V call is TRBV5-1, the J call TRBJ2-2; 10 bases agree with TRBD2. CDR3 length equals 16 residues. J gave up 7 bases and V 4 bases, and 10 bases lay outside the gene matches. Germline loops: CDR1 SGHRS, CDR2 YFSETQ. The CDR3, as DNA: TGCGCCAGCAGCCTAGTCCTAGCGGGGGATAACGGGGAGCTGTTTTTT. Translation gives CASSLVLAGDNGELFF.

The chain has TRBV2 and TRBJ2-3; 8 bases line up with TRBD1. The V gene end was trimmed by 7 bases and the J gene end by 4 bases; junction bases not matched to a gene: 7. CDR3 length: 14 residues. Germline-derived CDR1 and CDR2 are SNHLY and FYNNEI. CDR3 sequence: CASMAGTGADTQYF. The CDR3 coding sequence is TGTGCCAGCATGGCCGGGACAGGTGCAGATACGCAGTATTTT.

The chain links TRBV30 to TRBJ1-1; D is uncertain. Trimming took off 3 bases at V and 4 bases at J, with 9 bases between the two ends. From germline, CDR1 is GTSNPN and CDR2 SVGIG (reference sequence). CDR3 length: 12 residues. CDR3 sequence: CAWRGLFTEAFF. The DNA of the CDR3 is TGTGCCTGGAGAGGACTCTTCACTGAAGCTTTCTTT.

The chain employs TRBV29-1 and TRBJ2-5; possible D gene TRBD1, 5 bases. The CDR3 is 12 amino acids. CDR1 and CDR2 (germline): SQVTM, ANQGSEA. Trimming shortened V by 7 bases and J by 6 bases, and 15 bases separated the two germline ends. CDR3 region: CSGAGLSKTQYF. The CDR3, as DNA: TGCAGCGGAGCAGGGCTTTCGAAGACCCAGTACTTC. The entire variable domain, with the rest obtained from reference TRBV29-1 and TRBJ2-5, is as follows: SAVISQKPSRDICQRGTSLTIQCQVDSQVTMMFWYRQQPGQSLTLIATANQGSEATYESGFVIDKFPISRPNLTFSTLTVSNMSPEDSSIYLCSGAGLSKTQYFGPGTRLLVL.

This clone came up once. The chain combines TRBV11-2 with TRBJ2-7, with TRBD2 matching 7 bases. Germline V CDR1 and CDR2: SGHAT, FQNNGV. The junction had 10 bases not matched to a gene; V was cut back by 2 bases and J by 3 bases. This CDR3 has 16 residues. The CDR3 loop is CASSLYPSGIDYEQYF. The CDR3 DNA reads TGTGCCAGCAGCTTATACCCTAGCGGCATCGACTACGAGCAGTACTTC.

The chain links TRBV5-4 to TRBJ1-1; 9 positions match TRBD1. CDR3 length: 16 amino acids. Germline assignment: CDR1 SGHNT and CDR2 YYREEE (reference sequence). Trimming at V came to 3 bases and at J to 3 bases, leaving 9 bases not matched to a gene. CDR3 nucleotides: TGTGCCAGCAGCTGGGACAGGGCTACCGGTTACACTGAAGCTTTCTTT. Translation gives CASSWDRATGYTEAFF. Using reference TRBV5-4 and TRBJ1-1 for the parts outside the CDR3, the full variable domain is ETGVTQSPTHLIKTRGQQVTLRCSSQSGHNTVSWYQQALGQGPQFIFQYYREEENGRGNFPPRFSGLQFPNYSSELNVNALELDDSALYLCASSWDRATGYTEAFFGQGTRLTVV.

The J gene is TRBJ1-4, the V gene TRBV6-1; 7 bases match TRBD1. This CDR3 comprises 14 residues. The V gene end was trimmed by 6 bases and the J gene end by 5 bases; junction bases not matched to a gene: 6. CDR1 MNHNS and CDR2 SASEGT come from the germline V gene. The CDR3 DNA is TGTGCCAGCAGGAACAGGGGTCAGAATGAAAAACTGTTTTTT. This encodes CASRNRGQNEKLFF.

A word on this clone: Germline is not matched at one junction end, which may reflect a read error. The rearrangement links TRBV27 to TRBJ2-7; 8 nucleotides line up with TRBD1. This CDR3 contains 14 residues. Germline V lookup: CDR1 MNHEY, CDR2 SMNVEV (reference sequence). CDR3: CASSLGDRRSSQNF. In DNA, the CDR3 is TGTGCCAGCAGTTTAGGGGACAGGAGGTCCTCGCAGAATTTC.